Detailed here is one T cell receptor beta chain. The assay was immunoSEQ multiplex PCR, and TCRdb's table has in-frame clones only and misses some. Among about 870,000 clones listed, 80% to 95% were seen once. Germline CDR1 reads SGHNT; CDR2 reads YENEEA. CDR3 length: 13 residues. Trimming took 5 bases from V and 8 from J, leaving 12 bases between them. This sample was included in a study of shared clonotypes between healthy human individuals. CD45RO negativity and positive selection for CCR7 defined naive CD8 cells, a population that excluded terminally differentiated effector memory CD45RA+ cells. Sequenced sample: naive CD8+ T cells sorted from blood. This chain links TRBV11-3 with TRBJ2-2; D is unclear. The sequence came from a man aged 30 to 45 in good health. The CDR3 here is CASSPDPRGELFF. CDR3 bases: TGTGCCAGCAGCCCGGATCCTAGGGGGGAGCTGTTTTTT. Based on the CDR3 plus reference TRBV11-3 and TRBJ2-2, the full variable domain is EAGVVQSPRYKIIEKKQPVAFWCNPISGHNTLYWYLQNLGQGPELLIRYENEEAVDDSQLPKDRFSAERLKGVDSTLKIQPAELGDSAVYLCASSPDPRGELFFGEGSRLTVL.